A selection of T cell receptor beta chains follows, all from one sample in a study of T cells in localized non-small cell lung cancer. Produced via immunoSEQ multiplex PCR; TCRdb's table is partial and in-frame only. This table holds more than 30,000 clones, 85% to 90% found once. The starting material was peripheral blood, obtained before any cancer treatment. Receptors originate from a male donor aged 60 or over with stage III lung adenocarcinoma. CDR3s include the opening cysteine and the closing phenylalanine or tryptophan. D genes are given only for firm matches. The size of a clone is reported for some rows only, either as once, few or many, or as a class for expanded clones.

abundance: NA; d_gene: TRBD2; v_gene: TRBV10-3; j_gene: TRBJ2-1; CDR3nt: TGTGCCATCAGTGAGTCGAGGGCCGGGGGGTACAATGAGCAGTTCTTC; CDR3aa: CAISESRAGGYNEQFF
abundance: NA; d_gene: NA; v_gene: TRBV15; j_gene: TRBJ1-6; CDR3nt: TGTGCCACCAGCAGAGGACAGGCCCATAATTCACCCCTCCACTTT; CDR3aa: CATSRGQAHNSPLHF
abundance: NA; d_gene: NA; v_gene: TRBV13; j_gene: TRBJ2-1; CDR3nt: TGTGCCAGCAGCTCCGATTTAGGTGGGGGAAATGAGCAGTTCTTC; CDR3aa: CASSSDLGGGNEQFF
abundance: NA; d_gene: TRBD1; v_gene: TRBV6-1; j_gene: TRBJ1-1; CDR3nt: TGTGCCAGCAGTGAAAGTTTGGGGCAGGGGGGACTCTTT; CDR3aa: CASSESLGQGGLF
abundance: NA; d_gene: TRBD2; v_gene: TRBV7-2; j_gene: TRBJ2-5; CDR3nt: TGTGCCAGCAGCCGCACTAGCGGAGGGGGGGAGACCCAGTACTTC; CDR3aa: CASSRTSGGGETQYF
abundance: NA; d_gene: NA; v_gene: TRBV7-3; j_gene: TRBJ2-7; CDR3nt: TGTGCCAGCAGCTTAGAGATGTACTACGAGCAGTACTTC; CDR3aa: CASSLEMYYEQYF
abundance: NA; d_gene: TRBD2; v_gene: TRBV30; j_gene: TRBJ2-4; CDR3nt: TGTGCCTGGAGCCGGCTAGCGGGCGGCCCTAGTCTTCAGTACTTC; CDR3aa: CAWSRLAGGPSLQYF
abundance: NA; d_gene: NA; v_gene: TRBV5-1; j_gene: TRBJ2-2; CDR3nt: TGCGCCAGCAGCTTACAGGGTGCGGACACCGGGGAGCTGTTTTTT; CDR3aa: CASSLQGADTGELFF
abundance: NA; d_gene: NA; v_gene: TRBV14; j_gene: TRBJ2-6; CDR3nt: TGTGCCAGCAGCCCCGCGGGCTCTGGGGCCAACGTCCTGACTTTC; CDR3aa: CASSPAGSGANVLTF
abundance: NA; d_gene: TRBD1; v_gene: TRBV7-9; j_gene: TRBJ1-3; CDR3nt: TGTGCCAGCAGACCCGACAGGGTGGAATCTGGAAACACCATATATTTT; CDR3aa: CASRPDRVESGNTIYF
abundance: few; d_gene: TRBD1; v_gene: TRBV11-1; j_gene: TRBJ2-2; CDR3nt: TGTGCCAGCAGCTTACCCAGGGGGCGCACCGGGGAGCTGTTTTTT; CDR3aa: CASSLPRGRTGELFF